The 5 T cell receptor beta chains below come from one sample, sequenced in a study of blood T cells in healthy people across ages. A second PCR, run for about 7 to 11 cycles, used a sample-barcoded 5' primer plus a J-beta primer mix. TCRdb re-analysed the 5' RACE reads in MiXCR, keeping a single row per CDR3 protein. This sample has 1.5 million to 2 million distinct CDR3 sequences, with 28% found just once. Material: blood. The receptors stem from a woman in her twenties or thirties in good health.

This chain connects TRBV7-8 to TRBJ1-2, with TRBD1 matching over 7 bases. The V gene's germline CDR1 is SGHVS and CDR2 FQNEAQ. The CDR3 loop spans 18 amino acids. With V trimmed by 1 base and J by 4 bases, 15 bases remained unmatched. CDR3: CASSLGAARQGVIYGYTF. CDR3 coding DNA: TGTGCCAGCAGCTTAGGGGCTGCAAGGCAGGGGGTGATCTATGGCTACACCTTC. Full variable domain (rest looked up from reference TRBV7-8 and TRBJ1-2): GAGVSQSPRYKVAKRGQDVALRCDPISGHVSLFWYQQALGQGPEFLTYFQNEAQLDKSGLPSDRFFAERPEGSVSTLKIQRTQQEDSAVYLCASSLGAARQGVIYGYTFGSGTRLTVV.

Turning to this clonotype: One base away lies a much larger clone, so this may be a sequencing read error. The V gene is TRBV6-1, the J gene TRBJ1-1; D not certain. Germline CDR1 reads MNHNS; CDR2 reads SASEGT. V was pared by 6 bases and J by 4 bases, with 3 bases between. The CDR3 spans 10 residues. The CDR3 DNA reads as TGTGCCAGCAGGGTCACTGAAGCTTTCTTT. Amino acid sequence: CASRVTEAFF.

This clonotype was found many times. This CDR3 is CASSPSSGYEQYF. DNA of the CDR3: TGTGCCAGCTCACCCTCTTCGGGTTACGAGCAGTACTTC. V and J are TRBV18 and TRBJ2-7; the D is unclear. CDR3 size: 13 residues. CDR1 and CDR2 (germline): KGHSH, LQKENI. The V end was cut by 3 bases, the J end by 4 bases, with 10 bases between. Drawing the rest from reference TRBV18 and TRBJ2-7, the complete variable domain is NAGVMQNPRHLVRRRGQEARLRCSPMKGHSHVYWYRQLPEEGLKFMVYLQKENIIDESGMPKERFSAEFPKEGPSILRIQQVVRGDSAAYFCASSPSSGYEQYFGPGTRLTVT.

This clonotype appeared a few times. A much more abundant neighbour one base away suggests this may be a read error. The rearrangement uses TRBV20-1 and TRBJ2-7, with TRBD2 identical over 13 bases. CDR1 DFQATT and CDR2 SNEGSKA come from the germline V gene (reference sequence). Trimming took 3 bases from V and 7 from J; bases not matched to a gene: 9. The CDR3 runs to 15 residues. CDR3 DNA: TGCAGTGCTAGTCGCGGACTAGCGGGGGATAATGAGCAGTACTTC. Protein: CSASRGLAGDNEQYF.

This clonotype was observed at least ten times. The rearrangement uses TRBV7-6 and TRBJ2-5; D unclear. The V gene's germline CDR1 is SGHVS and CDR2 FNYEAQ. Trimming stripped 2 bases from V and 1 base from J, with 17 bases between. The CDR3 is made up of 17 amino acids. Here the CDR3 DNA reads TGTGCCAGCAGCTTAACCCTGGGCAGAGGCAGCCAAGAGACCCAGTACTTC. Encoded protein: CASSLTLGRGSQETQYF.